Shown below are 14 T cell receptor beta chains from a single sample sequenced in a study of control samples from healthy donors and cancer patients. Assay: immunoSEQ multiplex PCR; the TCRdb copy retains only in-frame clones and omits some. The sample contains some 140,000 clones, about 93% of which appear only once. Material: PBMCs. These receptors all stem from a man in his sixties with colorectal cancer.

In this sample, this clone turned up once. J is TRBJ1-3 and V is TRBV28; maybe TRBD1 (5 bases). The CDR3 is 18 amino acids. Germline loops: CDR1 MDHEN, CDR2 SYDVKM. V lost 2 bases and J 0 bases, leaving 17 bases between the germline ends. As DNA, the CDR3 is TGTGCCAGCAGTTTAAGACAGTTCAACCCCCACTCTGGAAACACCATATATTTT. It translates to CASSLRQFNPHSGNTIYF.

V and J are TRBV10-3 and TRBJ1-1; perhaps TRBD1 as D (6 bases). CDR3 length equals 13 residues. The germline V gene has CDR1 ENHRY and CDR2 SYGVKD. V lost 8 bases and J lost 4, with 14 bases in between. CDR3 coding DNA: TGTGCCATCGGGAGGACAGAAACCACTGAAGCTTTCTTT. As protein: CAIGRTETTEAFF.

This clone appeared a single time. J is TRBJ1-1 and V is TRBV19, with D possibly being TRBD1 (5 bases). CDR1 and CDR2 (germline): LNHDA, SQIVND (reference sequence). CDR3 length: 12 residues. V shed 1 base and J shed 5 bases, with 5 bases lying between them. The CDR3 reads CASSIGQTEAFF. CDR3 DNA: TGTGCCAGTAGTATAGGACAGACTGAAGCTTTCTTT.

The rearrangement joins TRBV19 to TRBJ2-5; D tentatively reads TRBD1 or TRBD2 (6 bases each). From germline, CDR1 is LNHDA and CDR2 SQIVND (reference sequence). The CDR3 length is 13 residues. Trimming pared 5 bases from V and 5 bases from J, leaving 12 bases between. Written as DNA, the CDR3 is TGTGCCAGTAGTTTGGGGGGCGGGGAGACCCAGTACTTC. This gives the protein CASSLGGGETQYF.

This clone was recorded only once. V is TRBV2 and J is TRBJ2-7; 7 nucleotides line up with TRBD1. This CDR3 spans 15 amino acids. V lost 4 bases and J lost 3; bases outside the gene matches: 9. CDR1 is SNHLY and CDR2 is FYNNEI in the germline V gene. This CDR3 is CASSAPTGISYEQYF. The CDR3 nucleotides read TGTGCCAGCAGTGCCCCGACAGGGATCAGCTACGAGCAGTACTTC.

This rearrangement joins TRBV3-1 (or the pseudogene TRBV3-2) to TRBJ2-2; 10 bases are a match to TRBD2. The J segment lost 5 bases and the V segment lost 2 bases, leaving 2 bases of the junction unmatched. The germline V gene encodes CDR1 LGHDT and CDR2 YNNKEL (reference sequence). The CDR3 totals 15 residues. CDR3 in amino acids: CASSQLAGETGELFF. As DNA, the CDR3 is TGTGCCAGCAGCCAACTAGCGGGGGAGACCGGGGAGCTGTTTTTT.

The table lists this clone with a count of one. The V call is TRBV7-2, the J call TRBJ2-3; TRBD1 is a possible D gene (5 bases). This CDR3 has 18 residues. The ends were cut back, 2 bases at V and 1 base at J, with 19 bases in the middle. The germline V gene has CDR1 SGHTA and CDR2 FQGNSA. CDR3 nucleotides: TGTGCCAGCAGCTTAAGAGGCAGGGCGGTCATGGGCACAGATACGCAGTATTTT. Its translation: CASSLRGRAVMGTDTQYF.

CDR3 loop: CASSSIGHGLFF. The CDR3 bases are TGTGCCAGCAGTTCGATAGGACACGGGCTGTTTTTT. The chain is built from TRBV12-3 or TRBV12-4 and TRBJ1-4; TRBD1 might be the D (5 bases). This CDR3 contains 12 residues. Trimming took off 4 bases at V and 14 bases at J, with 14 bases between the two ends.

The V call is TRBV29-1, the J call TRBJ1-2; TRBD1 is a possible D gene (5 bases). V was shortened by 2 bases and J by 5 bases, with 15 bases between the two germline ends. The CDR3 is made up of 14 amino acids. Germline V gene sequence: CDR1 SQVTM, CDR2 ANQGSEA. The DNA of the CDR3 is TGCAGCGTTGAAAGGCAGGGAGGTGGTTATGGCTACACCTTC. Encoded protein: CSVERQGGGYGYTF.

The chain is built from TRBV10-3 and TRBJ1-1; TRBD1 matches 10 bases. Germline V CDR1 and CDR2: ENHRY, SYGVKD. CDR3 length: 14 residues. Trimming at V came to 6 bases and at J to 4 bases, leaving 5 bases not matched to a gene. CDR3 sequence (DNA): TGTGCCATCAGCGGGACAGGGGTGACCACTGAAGCTTTCTTT. This sequence encodes CAISGTGVTTEAFF.

The rearrangement joins TRBV19 to TRBJ2-1, with 10 bases fitting TRBD2. Germline assignment: CDR1 LNHDA and CDR2 SQIVND (reference sequence). The V gene end was trimmed by 3 bases and the J gene end by 2 bases; junction bases not matched to a gene: 4. The CDR3 is 16 amino acids. In DNA form, the CDR3 reads TGTGCCAGTAGTATCGGGACTAGCGAAACCTACAATGAGCAGTTCTTC. It encodes CASSIGTSETYNEQFF.

The rearrangement uses TRBV12-3 or TRBV12-4 and TRBJ1-1; D uncertain. Trimming left V 1 base short and J 4 bases short, with 7 bases between. The CDR3 contains 13 residues. CDR3 amino acids: CASSLEGGTEAFF. CDR3 sequence (DNA): TGTGCCAGCAGTTTAGAGGGTGGCACTGAAGCTTTCTTT.

The chain couples TRBV12-3 or TRBV12-4 to TRBJ2-7; 7 bases are shared with TRBD1. The CDR3 spans 13 residues. J gave up 7 bases and V 6 bases, and 9 bases lay outside the gene matches. Written as DNA, the CDR3 is TGTGCCAGCAGAACAACAGGGGCGAGGGAGCAGTACTTC. As protein: CASRTTGAREQYF.

The V and J genes are TRBV7-8 and TRBJ1-4; 9 nucleotides match TRBD1. The V segment lost 4 bases and the J segment 7 bases; nucleotides outside the gene matches: 4. The CDR3 consists of 14 residues. Per the germline V gene, CDR1 is SGHVS and CDR2 is FQNEAQ. CDR3 in DNA: TGTGCCAGCAGCTCCACAGGGGGCATTGAAAAACTGTTTTTT. Protein product: CASSSTGGIEKLFF. Supplemented by reference TRBV7-8 and TRBJ1-4, the full variable domain reads GAGVSQSPRYKVAKRGQDVALRCDPISGHVSLFWYQQALGQGPEFLTYFQNEAQLDKSGLPSDRFFAERPEGSVSTLKIQRTQQEDSAVYLCASSSTGGIEKLFFGSGTQLSVL.